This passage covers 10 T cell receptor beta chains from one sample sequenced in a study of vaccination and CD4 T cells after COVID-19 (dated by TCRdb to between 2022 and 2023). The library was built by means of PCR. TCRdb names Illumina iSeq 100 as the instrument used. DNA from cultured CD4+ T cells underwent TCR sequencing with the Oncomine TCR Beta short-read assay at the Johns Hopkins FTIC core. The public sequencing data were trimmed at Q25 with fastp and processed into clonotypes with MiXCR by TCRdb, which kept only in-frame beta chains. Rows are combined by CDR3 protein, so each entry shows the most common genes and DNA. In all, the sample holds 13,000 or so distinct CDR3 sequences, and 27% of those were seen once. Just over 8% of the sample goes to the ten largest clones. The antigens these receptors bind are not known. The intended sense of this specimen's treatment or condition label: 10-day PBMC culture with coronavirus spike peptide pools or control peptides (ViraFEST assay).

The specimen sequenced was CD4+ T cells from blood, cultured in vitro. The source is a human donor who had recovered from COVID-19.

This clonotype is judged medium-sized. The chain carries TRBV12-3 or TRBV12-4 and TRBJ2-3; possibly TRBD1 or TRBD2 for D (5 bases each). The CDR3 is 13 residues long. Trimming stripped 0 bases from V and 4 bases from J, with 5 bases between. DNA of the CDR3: TGTGCCAGCAGTTTAGCGGGGGCAGATACGCAGTATTTT. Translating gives CASSLAGADTQYF.

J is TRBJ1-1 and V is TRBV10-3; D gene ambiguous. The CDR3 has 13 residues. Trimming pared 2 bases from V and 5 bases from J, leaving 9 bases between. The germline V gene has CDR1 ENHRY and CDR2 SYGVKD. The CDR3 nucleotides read TGTGCCATCAGTGAGGAGGAAGTAACTGAAGCTTTCTTT. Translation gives CAISEEEVTEAFF.

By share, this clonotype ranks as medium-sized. CDR3 amino acids: CASARGSNQPQHF. The CDR3 DNA reads as TGTGCCTCAGCTCGGGGTAGCAATCAGCCCCAGCATTTT. This sequence joins TRBV30 and TRBJ1-5; D gene unclear. The CDR3 has 13 residues. Trimming removed 7 bases at V and 0 bases at J, with 10 bases between. In germline, CDR1 is GTSNPN, CDR2 SVGIG (reference sequence).

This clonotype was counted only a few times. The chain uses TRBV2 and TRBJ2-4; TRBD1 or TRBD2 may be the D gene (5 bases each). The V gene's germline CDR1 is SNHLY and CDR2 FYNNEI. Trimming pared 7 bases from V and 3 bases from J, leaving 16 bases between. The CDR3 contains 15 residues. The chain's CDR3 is CASKAGGEVKNIQYF. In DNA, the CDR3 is TGTGCCAGCAAGGCTGGGGGAGAGGTCAAAAACATTCAGTACTTC.

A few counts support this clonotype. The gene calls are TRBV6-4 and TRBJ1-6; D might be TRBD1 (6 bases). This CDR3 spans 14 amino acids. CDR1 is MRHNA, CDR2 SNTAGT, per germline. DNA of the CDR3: TGTGCAGCTCCAGGGGCGACTTATAATTCACCCCTCCACTTT. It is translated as CAAPGATYNSPLHF.

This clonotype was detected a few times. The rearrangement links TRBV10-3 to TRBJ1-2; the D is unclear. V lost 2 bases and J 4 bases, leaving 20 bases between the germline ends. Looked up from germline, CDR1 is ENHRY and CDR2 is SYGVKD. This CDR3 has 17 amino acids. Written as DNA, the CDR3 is TGTGCCATCAGTGAGGTATCATTAATTGAGAAAATCTATGGCTACACCTTC. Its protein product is CAISEVSLIEKIYGYTF.

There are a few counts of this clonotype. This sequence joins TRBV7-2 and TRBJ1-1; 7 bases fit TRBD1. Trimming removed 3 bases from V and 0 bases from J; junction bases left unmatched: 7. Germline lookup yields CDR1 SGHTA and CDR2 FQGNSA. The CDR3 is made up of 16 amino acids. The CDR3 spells CASSLERQGMNTEAFF. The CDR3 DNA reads TGTGCCAGCAGCTTGGAACGACAGGGAATGAACACTGAAGCTTTCTTT.

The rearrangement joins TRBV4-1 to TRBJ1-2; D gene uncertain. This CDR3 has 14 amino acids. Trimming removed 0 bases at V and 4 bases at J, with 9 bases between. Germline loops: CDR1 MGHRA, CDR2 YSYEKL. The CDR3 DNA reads TGCGCCAGCAGCCAAGATGGCACGGTCTATGGCTACACCTTC. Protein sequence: CASSQDGTVYGYTF.

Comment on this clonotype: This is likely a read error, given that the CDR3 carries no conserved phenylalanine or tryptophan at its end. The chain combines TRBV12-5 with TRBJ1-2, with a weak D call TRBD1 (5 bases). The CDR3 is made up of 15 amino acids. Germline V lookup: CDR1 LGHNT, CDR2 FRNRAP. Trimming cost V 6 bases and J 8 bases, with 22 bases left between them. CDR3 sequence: CASGLRLQGPGGYTL. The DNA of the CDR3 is TGTGCTAGTGGGTTACGTCTTCAGGGACCGGGAGGCTACACCCTC.

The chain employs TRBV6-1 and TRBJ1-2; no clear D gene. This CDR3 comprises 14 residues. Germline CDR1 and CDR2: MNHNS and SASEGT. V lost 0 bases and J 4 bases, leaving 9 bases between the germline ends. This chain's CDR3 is CASSEAPVTYGYTF. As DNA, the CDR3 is TGTGCCAGCAGTGAAGCCCCAGTCACCTATGGCTACACCTTC.